The present entry profiles one T cell receptor beta chain with its context. This entry belongs to a study of blood T cell repertoires in COVID-19. Study background: In each case, the material was cDNA or gDNA derived from T cells, B-cell-depleted T cells, or PBMCs.

Sequencing was performed with immunoSEQ multiplex PCR; in TCRdb, only in-frame clones are kept and a portion is missing. The profile shows about 400,000 clones, 87% of them singletons. Trimming took off 0 bases at V and 9 bases at J, with 9 bases between the two ends. In germline, CDR1 is MNHNS, CDR2 SASEGT. The CDR3 runs to 13 residues. The material sequenced was PBMCs or T cells enriched from blood (not recorded which). The receptor's source is a woman younger than 35 with acute COVID-19. This chain links TRBV6-1 with TRBJ1-3; no reliable D call. In DNA form, the CDR3 reads TGTGCCAGCAGTGAAGCCACGGTTGTCACCATATATTTT. It encodes CASSEATVVTIYF.